The entry below describes one TCR beta chain. Its target antigen remains unknown. V was cut back by 5 bases and J by 1 base, leaving a gap of 8 bases between them. CDR1 and CDR2, looked up from the germline V gene, are MNHEY and SVGAGI. The CDR3 starts with the cysteine, ends with the phenylalanine, and has 13 residues. Only the CDR3 part of the read is kept: 39 bases, read in frame from the first base. These data belong to a study of cytomegalovirus exposure and HLA in healthy donors (dated 2017 in TCRdb). For the study in its entirety: According to an earlier analysis of several hundred of the donors, some 180 million T cells yielded 90 million to 130 million unique TCR beta sequences and 276 Gb of sequence data. Typing coverage varied by locus: 629-630 donors for A, B, C, DRB1 and DQB1; 522 for DQA1; more than 600 for DPA1; approximately 470 for DPB1. Approximately 310 gigabases of sequencing data and tens of millions of unique TCR sequences were included in an early release covering several hundred HLA-typed donors. A later genetic analysis used genome-wide SNP genotypes for about 65% of the 666 donors, treating that subset as a discovery cohort. Among about 410 genotyped donors of the cohort, an average of approximately 220,000 unique TCR beta nucleotide sequences was sequenced per donor, of which 15% to 20% were non-productive. The study was designed to test whether signatures of past pathogen exposure could be identified by cataloging public T cell receptors. Every repertoire in the discovery cohort had been generated on one and the same sequencing platform. Because of strong linkage in the cohort, roughly 5 DR-DQ haplotypes were treated as single units for association and clustering. The study used immunosequencing to profile the T cell repertoires of some 600 subjects and linked those repertoires to cytomegalovirus serostatus. Alongside the repertoire data, information on donor age, sex, ethnicity and CMV serostatus was compiled. The study combined high-throughput TCR immunosequencing, statistical association of individual TCRs with disease status, and machine learning to predict cytomegalovirus infection status. An earlier analysis of about 620 of the donors applied high-throughput TCR beta sequencing to assess whether each TCR beta V gene segment acted as functional or pseudogenic. Class I and class II HLA loci were covered by the typing at four-digit resolution. Rather than using new phenotypic data, the later analysis identified candidate immune exposures from TCR beta sequences and from how often those sequences occurred across donors. The genetic ancestry cluster associated with self-reported Caucasian donors included 65% to 90% of the 300 to 450 genotyped donors. In a later analysis, previously published TCR beta repertoires from 500 to 750 donors were re-analyzed and high-resolution HLA genotyping was added so that TCR occurrence patterns could be studied. Besides the first cohort of more than 650 subjects, a separate validation cohort made up of some 110 different subjects was used.

The library came from the immunoSEQ multiplex PCR assay. The multiplex PCR relied on a mix of 60 forward primers for TCR Vbeta segments and 13 reverse primers for TCR Jbeta segments. A multiplex PCR assay on genomic DNA amplified the CDR3 region of rearranged TCR beta genes. The Illumina HiSeq System was used to sequence the amplified TCR beta libraries as 87-base-pair reads. The original methods were these. Across the 600 to 700 repertoires, a later analysis counted 75 million to 90 million unique TCR beta chains, around 10 million of which were shared by at least two donors. To remove PCR and sequencing errors, raw reads were error-corrected and collapsed into unique sequences using a nearest-neighbor algorithm that merged closely related sequences. V, D and J gene segments were assigned by aligning CDR3 sequences to IMGT reference sequences. For a sequence to be retained, a match of at least six nucleotides to both a V gene segment and a J gene segment was required. Rearrangements were called productive when the CDR3 lacked stop codons and stayed in frame with V and J; all others were non-productive. CDR3 was defined according to IMGT convention as the region running from the second conserved V-encoded cysteine to the conserved J-encoded phenylalanine. The earlier analysis of about 590 of the donors excluded sequences that lacked an unambiguous match to a single V gene segment. An earlier analysis of fewer than 750 of the donors called V segments functional above 56.7% productive rearrangements and segregating when the between-donor standard deviation exceeded 5%. To diagnose cytomegalovirus status from the catalog of TCR beta chain sequences, a statistical classification framework was built. V and J gene assignment, in a later analysis, came from comparing TCR nucleotide sequences with IMGT/GENE-DB human TR gene sequences. A later analysis assigned CDR3 sequences and most-parsimonious VDJ recombination scenarios with the TCRdist pipeline. In a later analysis, each TCR beta chain was defined by its CDR3 amino acid sequence together with its V-gene family, and reads without a unique V-gene family were excluded. To address suspected cross-contamination and a sequencing artifact, a later analysis removed approximately 590 highly shared, low-generation-probability nucleotide sequences. For each public chain, a later analysis derived a clonal expansion index from normalized ranks of inferred template counts within each repertoire. A later analysis computed generation probabilities with a VDJ recombination model fitted to out-of-frame rearrangements, and checked the results against IGoR. In a later analysis, hypergeometric tests were used to score TCR-TCR, TCR-HLA and TCR-CMV co-occurrence, with a repertoire-size bias correction applied to TCR pairs. To estimate false discovery rates, a later analysis permuted the HLA or CMV assignments 20 times. In a later analysis, co-occurring TCRs were grouped with DBSCAN, and TCRdist sequence similarity was added when clustering was performed within HLA-allele-positive subsets. For co-occurrence clustering, repertoires with fewer than 30,000 or more than 120,000 public chains were excluded, along with roughly 5 repertoires with anomalous nucleotide sharing. TCRdb took over this immuneACCESS table, retaining in-frame rearrangements with V and J assigned. Such tables are incomplete; in checked studies, under half of the missing clones stem from an unresolved V gene, and the remainder is unexplained. The DNA was the basis for D and trimming; V, J and clone size are from that table. The table for this sample lists 180,000 or so clones. Roughly 0.74% of the sample lies in the top ten.

The cohort consisted of 666 healthy bone marrow donors. At the time of sampling, all cohort members were nominally healthy, though unrecorded immune exposures were likely present. The donor was CMV seronegative and was included in the group of hundreds of seronegative cohort members. A peripheral blood sample was provided by each donor, and peripheral blood mononuclear cells were used for TCR beta sequencing. The Qiagen DNeasy Blood Extraction Kit was used to extract genomic DNA from the blood cell samples. What the study reported, not specific to this receptor: Some IMGT-functional V segments, including TRBV6-2 and TRBV6-3, could not be told apart with the 87-base-pair reads, so those segments were excluded. Specific HLA alleles were associated with roughly 16,000 TCR beta sequences at a false discovery rate of 0.05 in a later analysis. The study listed 164 TCR beta chains as associated with cytomegalovirus. In an earlier analysis of approximately 600 of the donors, most TCR beta V segments were observed in productive rearrangements about 87% or about 30% of the time, broadly matching IMGT annotations. In a later analysis, several top co-occurrence clusters were reported to appear linked to parvovirus B19, influenza, CMV and Epstein-Barr virus. In a later genetic analysis, fewer N-insertions in productive TCRs were reported among donors in an Asian-associated ancestry cluster than the roughly 700-donor mean. Strong co-occurrence of HLA alleles, especially DR and DQ, made assigning TCR associations to individual alleles difficult. Because HLA typing was unavailable for some donors at each locus, only the typed subset was used in association tests. The classifier was reported to diagnose cytomegalovirus status with high specificity and sensitivity in both the original cohort and the validation cohort. Immune exposure information for the cohort was limited to CMV serostatus. A further reported finding was that TCR beta sequences accurately predicted the HLA-A and HLA-B alleles for most subjects in the first cohort. According to the authors, the approach could potentially be generalized to other disease states and immunological phenotypes. The cohort was sequenced for TCR beta chains only, and without alpha or paired-chain data the features that could be detected were limited. Most CMV-associated TCR beta chains appeared to be HLA-restricted in a later analysis, and the HLA associations seemed to be driven largely by CMV exposure. In vitro tests confirmed that a few of the cytomegalovirus-associated TCR beta chains recognize cytomegalovirus antigens. Linkage disequilibrium might explain the correlated functional status among segregating V segments, but an unknown experimental factor could not be excluded. Presence/absence analyses assumed roughly uniform sequencing depth across donors, an assumption that may not hold. Across donors, most TCR sequences were observed very rarely, whereas some public TCRs were present in many individuals. The earlier analysis of about 600 of the donors excluded seventeen rarely observed V segments, including chromosome 9 orphons, because counts were too low. An association between a missense DCLRE1C variant and V-gene and J-gene trimming of TCR beta chains was found in a later genetic analysis and replicated in an independent cohort. A cluster of highly shared sequence variants was judged likely to be a technical artifact of the sequencing pipeline. In a later analysis, HLA-associated TCR beta chains were found to be more clonally expanded and to have lower generation probabilities than equally common non-associated chains. According to a later analysis, TCR association rates differed among HLA loci, with DRB1 alleles showing the most associated TCRs and HLA-C alleles showing the fewest.

This receptor was identified in a boy younger than 18 in good health and CMV-seronegative. This sequence uses TRBV6-5 and TRBJ1-1; TRBD1 could be the D gene, as 5 bases match. Sequences were obtained from PBMCs. The bases read TGTGCCAGCAGTAGGGGCGGGAACACTGAAGCTTTCTTT. Translation gives CASSRGGNTEAFF.